A single sample gave rise to the 30 T cell receptor delta chains below, sequenced in a study of gamma-delta chains in newborns, infants, children. TCRdb made new clone calls on the reads using CATT. The sample has 4,000 to 5,500 delta-chain clones, roughly 39% seen once. The sample taken for sequencing was blood. These receptors were taken from a child who received the measles vaccine.

Worth noting for this clone: A junction end diverges from the germline sequence, so it may reflect a read error. This chain uses TRDV1 with TRDJ1, with 8 bases lining up with TRDD3. The V gene's germline CDR1 is TSWWSYY and CDR2 QGS. The CDR3 has 22 amino acids. In DNA form, the CDR3 reads TGTGCTCCTGGGGAACTAGATCCCTTCTCAGAACTGGGGGCTTACTGGGGCGATAAACTCATCTTT. This encodes CAPGELDPFSELGAYWGDKLIF.

Only a few counts were recorded for this clone. The chain uses TRDV1 and TRDJ1, with 11 bases lining up with TRDD3. This CDR3 has 21 amino acids. Per the germline V gene, CDR1 is TSWWSYY and CDR2 is QGS. Losses at the gene ends were 0 bases for V and 0 bases for J; bases not matched to a gene: 15. The CDR3 loop reads CALGELLPYTGGYGDTDKLIF. CDR3 bases: TGTGCTCTTGGGGAACTCCTTCCGTATACTGGGGGATATGGGGACACCGATAAACTCATCTTT.

This clone was detected only a few times. The V call is TRDV1, the J call TRDJ1; TRDD3 matches 13 bases. The CDR3 runs to 18 residues. CDR1 and CDR2 (germline): TSWWSYY, QGS. J gave up 3 bases and V 3 bases, and 10 bases lay outside the gene matches. CDR3 nucleotides: TGTGCTCTTGGGGAGTACCACTTGACTGGGGGATACGCCGATAAACTCATCTTT. This gives the protein CALGEYHLTGGYADKLIF.

J is TRDJ1 and V is TRDV1; D possibly corresponds to TRDD3 (6 bases). From germline, CDR1 is TSWWSYY and CDR2 QGS. This CDR3 spans 15 amino acids. The V and J ends lost 2 bases and 8 bases respectively, with 18 bases between them. This chain's CDR3 is CALGESCGGWGKLIF. The CDR3, as DNA: TGTGCTCTTGGGGAATCGTGTGGGGGCTGGGGAAAACTCATCTTT.

The chain combines TRDV1 with TRDJ1; TRDD3 matches at 11 bases. After removal of 4 bases from V and 5 bases from J, the junction contained 21 bases not matched to a gene. The germline CDR1 and CDR2 sequences are TSWWSYY and QGS. The CDR3 totals 20 residues. The DNA of the CDR3 is TGTGCTCTTGGGGCCATGAGGTCGTGTGCGGTGGGGGATACGGTGGATAAACTCATCTTT. Its translation: CALGAMRSCAVGDTVDKLIF.

The chain has TRDV1 and TRDJ1, with 11 bases aligning to TRDD3. The CDR3 contains 27 residues. The V gene end was trimmed by 3 bases and the J gene end by 0 bases; junction bases not matched to a gene: 36. CDR1 and CDR2 (germline): TSWWSYY, QGS. The CDR3 DNA follows: TGTGCTCTTGGGGACCCTTCTTCCTACTCCATTTATACATACTGGGGGATAAGAGGGGCGTACACCGATAAACTCATCTTT. This translates into CALGDPSSYSIYTYWGIRGAYTDKLIF.

The chain joins TRDV1 to TRDJ1, with a possible D match to TRDD2 (5 bases). Trimming left V 4 bases short and J 5 bases short, with 17 bases between. CDR1 is TSWWSYY and CDR2 is QGS in the germline V gene. CDR3 length: 15 residues. The CDR3 DNA sequence: TGTGCTCTTGGGGCAACGGGGCTCCTTCTGGATAAACTCATCTTT. Encoded protein: CALGATGLLLDKLIF.

The chain has TRDV1 and TRDJ1; TRDD3 aligns across 10 bases. Germline V CDR1 and CDR2: TSWWSYY, QGS. The CDR3 is made up of 17 amino acids. Trimming removed 1 base from V and 3 bases from J; junction bases left unmatched: 8. CDR3 nucleotide sequence: TGTGCTCTTGGGGAACGACCGTACTGGGGGATGTCCGATAAACTCATCTTT. It encodes CALGERPYWGMSDKLIF.

About this clone itself: This sequence may be a read error, since a much larger clone differs from it by one base. Distinct nucleotide sequences in the sample also encode this CDR3. The V and J genes are TRDV1 and TRDJ1, with TRDD3 matching over 7 bases. The CDR3 extends over 24 amino acids. In germline, CDR1 is TSWWSYY, CDR2 QGS. Losses at the gene ends were 2 bases for V and 0 bases for J; bases not matched to a gene: 30. The DNA of the CDR3 is TGTGCTCTTGGGGAATGGCGCGGTTTCCACTATTCCCTTTACTGGGGATCCCACACCGATAAACTCATCTTT. It translates to CALGEWRGFHYSLYWGSHTDKLIF.

A remark on this clone: A far more abundant clone sits one base away, making this likely a read error. Additional DNA sequences in this sample encode the identical CDR3. V usage is TRDV1 and J usage is TRDJ1; TRDD3 matches 9 bases. Germline V gene sequence: CDR1 TSWWSYY, CDR2 QGS. The CDR3 is 22 amino acids. V lost 2 bases and J lost 0; bases outside the gene matches: 22. This chain's CDR3 is CALGESPGGYFWAYDYTDKLIF. CDR3 nucleotides: TGTGCTCTTGGGGAATCCCCCGGGGGATACTTTTGGGCGTACGATTACACCGATAAACTCATCTTT.

The chain links TRDV1 to TRDJ1; D is possibly TRDD3 (6 bases). V shed 4 bases and J shed 1 base, with 28 bases lying between them. Germline V gene sequence: CDR1 TSWWSYY, CDR2 QGS. The CDR3 spans 20 residues. CDR3 sequence reads: CALGVEYKPTGWGPTDKLIF. DNA for the CDR3: TGTGCTCTTGGGGTAGAATACAAACCTACGGGGTGGGGGCCCACCGATAAACTCATCTTT.

This chain uses TRDV1 with TRDJ1, with D possibly matching TRDD3 (8 bases). Germline V gene data show CDR1 as TSWWSYY and CDR2 as QGS. V was trimmed by 8 bases and J by 0 bases, leaving 28 bases between them. The CDR3 totals 19 residues. CDR3 DNA: TGTGCTCTTTCCCCTTCCTCCTTACTGGGGGCCTTGTACACCGATAAACTCATCTTT. Translating it yields CALSPSSLLGALYTDKLIF.

This clone has more than one count but fewer than ten. The chain has TRDV1 and TRDJ1, with unresolved D. The ends were cut back, 9 bases at V and 0 bases at J, with 20 bases in the middle. The CDR3 contains 16 residues. The germline V gene has CDR1 TSWWSYY and CDR2 QGS. CDR3: CALTFNISGHTDKLIF. The CDR3 region has the DNA TGTGCTCTCACTTTTAATATATCGGGGCACACCGATAAACTCATCTTT.

As to this clone: This likely stems from a read error, as it lies one base from a far larger clone. V usage is TRDV1 and J usage is TRDJ1; TRDD2 matches at 8 bases. The germline V gene encodes CDR1 TSWWSYY and CDR2 QGS. With 3 bases clipped from V and 0 bases from J, the junction kept 27 bases outside the gene matches. This CDR3 has 23 residues. CDR3 protein: CALGEPSPFLEVWDDPYTDKLIF. The DNA for the CDR3 is TGTGCTCTTGGGGAGCCCTCACCCTTCCTAGAGGTCTGGGACGACCCCTACACCGATAAACTCATCTTT.

This clone turned up a few times. The chain uses TRDV1 and TRDJ1, with TRDD2 as a possible D gene (5 bases). Trimming removed 3 bases at V and 1 base at J, with 24 bases between. Germline V gene lookup returns CDR1 TSWWSYY and CDR2 QGS. The CDR3 covers 19 residues. The CDR3 nucleotides read TGTGCTCTTGGGGACACGCATAGGCCTTCGAAGGACTTCACCGATAAACTCATCTTT. Protein sequence: CALGDTHRPSKDFTDKLIF.

This chain uses TRDV3 with TRDJ1; 8 bases align to TRDD3. The length of the CDR3 is 21 residues. CDR1 is TVYSNPD, CDR2 GDNSRS, per germline (reference sequence). V lost 1 base, J lost 2 bases, and 27 bases stayed unmatched. CDR3 nucleotide sequence: TGTGCCTTTACTTCAGGCAGCCTGTGCATTCTGGGGGAAACTCTTACCGATAAACTCATCTTT. The encoded protein is CAFTSGSLCILGETLTDKLIF. Complete variable domain (other parts from reference TRDV3 and TRDJ1): CDKVTQSSPDQTVASGSEVVLLCTYDTVYSNPDLFWYRIRPDYSFQFVFYGDNSRSEGADFTQGRFSVKHILTQKAFHLVISPVRTEDSATYYCAFTSGSLCILGETLTDKLIFGKGTRVTVEP.

This clone was found a few times. V gene TRDV1 combines with J gene TRDJ1, with D unclear. Germline CDR1 reads TSWWSYY; CDR2 reads QGS. Trimming stripped 0 bases from V and 1 base from J, with 15 bases between. This CDR3 has 17 residues. Here the CDR3 DNA reads TGTGCTCTTGGGGAACTGGGCCCCCCGACCTGCACCGATAAACTCATCTTT. Protein product: CALGELGPPTCTDKLIF.

This clone has a handful of counts. The rearrangement uses TRDV2 and TRDJ3, with D possibly matching TRDD2 (9 bases). The CDR3 runs to 27 residues. From germline, CDR1 is GEAIGNYY and CDR2 EKD. V lost 0 bases to trimming and J lost 0 bases, with 38 bases between them. In DNA form, the CDR3 reads TGTGCCTGTGACACCGAATCCCGAACGGTCTTCCTTCCTACAGGGGATACTGCCTCCTGGGACACCCGACAGATGTTTTTC. It is translated as CACDTESRTVFLPTGDTASWDTRQMFF.

In regard to this clone: Sequence at one end of the junction differs from germline and may be a read error. V and J are TRDV1 and TRDJ1; the match to TRDD3 covers 13 bases. CDR1 is TSWWSYY, CDR2 QGS, per germline. There are 21 residues in the CDR3. CDR3 coding DNA: TGCGCTCTTGGGGAACACGAGGGGACTTTTCGCACTGGGGGATACGAGGTTAAACTCATCTTT. Protein product: CALGEHEGTFRTGGYEVKLIF.

The chain couples TRDV1 to TRDJ1, with 9 bases fitting TRDD3. Germline V gives CDR1 TSWWSYY, CDR2 QGS. V lost 0 bases and J lost 7; bases outside the gene matches: 9. The CDR3 has 16 amino acids. The CDR3 spells CALGELPLGDGAKLIF. The CDR3 DNA follows: TGTGCTCTTGGGGAACTACCGCTGGGGGATGGCGCTAAACTCATCTTT.

V and J are TRDV1 and TRDJ1, with 8 bases identical to TRDD3. The V segment lost 2 bases and the J segment 1 base; nucleotides outside the gene matches: 12. Germline V gene lookup returns CDR1 TSWWSYY and CDR2 QGS. The CDR3 has 18 amino acids. The CDR3 loop is CALGEYPVGGGSTDKLIF. For the CDR3, the DNA is TGTGCTCTTGGGGAATACCCCGTAGGTGGGGGATCCACCGATAAACTCATCTTT.

V gene TRDV3 combines with J gene TRDJ1; TRDD3 matches 9 bases. CDR3 length: 18 amino acids. The germline V gene has CDR1 TVYSNPD and CDR2 GDNSRS (reference sequence). V was clipped by 2 bases and J by 2 bases; unmatched bases: 18. The CDR3 bases are TGTGCCTTTTGGGATTCCCTACTCTGGGGGATTTGGACCGATAAACTCATCTTT. Translation gives CAFWDSLLWGIWTDKLIF.

This clone was seen only a few times. This CDR3 reads CACDWGISGTWDTRQMFF. CDR3 nucleotides: TGTGCCTGTGACTGGGGGATATCAGGGACCTGGGACACCCGACAGATGTTTTTC. The chain has TRDV2 and TRDJ3; TRDD3 agrees at 9 bases. Trimming took 3 bases from V and 2 from J; bases not matched to a gene: 7. Germline CDR1 GEAIGNYY, CDR2 EKD. This CDR3 spans 18 amino acids.

This clone was observed a handful of times. The chain carries TRDV3 and TRDJ1; the match to TRDD3 covers 7 bases. The CDR3 consists of 14 residues. With V trimmed by 2 bases and J by 0 bases, 6 bases remained unmatched. Germline loops: CDR1 TVYSNPD, CDR2 GDNSRS (reference sequence). CDR3 loop: CAFAGGQYTDKLIF. The DNA for the CDR3 is TGTGCCTTTGCTGGGGGCCAGTACACCGATAAACTCATCTTT.

This clone was recorded a few times. The chain links TRDV1 to TRDJ1, with D unresolved. The CDR3 has 13 residues. The germline V gene encodes CDR1 TSWWSYY and CDR2 QGS. V was pared by 5 bases and J by 5 bases, with 12 bases between. CDR3 residues: CALGPLGPDKLIF. DNA of the CDR3: TGTGCTCTTGGGCCCCTCGGGCCGGATAAACTCATCTTT.

This clone was seen more than once but under ten times. This chain uses TRDV1 with TRDJ1, with 7 bases that match TRDD2. This CDR3 spans 29 amino acids. Germline values: CDR1 TSWWSYY, CDR2 QGS. Trimming removed 0 bases from V and 3 bases from J; junction bases left unmatched: 46. The CDR3 protein is CALGELTRGLPPFIGPLSVEGFRPDKLIF. In nucleotides, the CDR3 is TGTGCTCTTGGGGAACTTACCCGGGGCCTTCCTCCTTTTATCGGACCCCTATCCGTGGAGGGATTCCGACCCGATAAACTCATCTTT.

A few counts support this clone. This CDR3 is CACDTRKSGGINAVTDKLIF. The CDR3 DNA reads TGTGCCTGTGACACGAGGAAGTCGGGTGGGATAAATGCGGTCACCGATAAACTCATCTTT. V gene TRDV2 combines with J gene TRDJ1; the D gene is possibly TRDD3 (6 bases). CDR1 GEAIGNYY and CDR2 EKD come from the germline V gene. The CDR3 is 20 amino acids. Deletions cut 1 base from V and 1 base from J, with 27 bases between.

The chain couples TRAV29/DV5 to TRDJ1, with TRDD3 matching over 10 bases. Germline CDR1 is NSMFDY and CDR2 is ISSIKDK. Losses at the gene ends were 5 bases for V and 10 bases for J; bases not matched to a gene: 5. The CDR3 contains 11 residues. CDR3 amino acids: CAAVGDTTLIF. The DNA for the CDR3 is TGTGCAGCCGTGGGGGATACCACACTCATCTTT.

J is TRDJ1 and V is TRDV1; 12 bases agree with TRDD3. Germline lookup yields CDR1 TSWWSYY and CDR2 QGS. The CDR3 spans 26 residues. V lost 2 bases and J lost 0; bases outside the gene matches: 31. The CDR3 loop is CALGEDFSKALGTGGYKARYTDKLIF. The DNA of the CDR3 is TGTGCTCTTGGGGAAGATTTTTCCAAAGCCCTCGGAACTGGGGGATACAAGGCGCGGTACACCGATAAACTCATCTTT.

As DNA, the CDR3 is TGTGCCTTTAAAGTAAATCGCGCCCCCAGACGGGTACTGGGGGATACGCGAGACCCGTACACCGATAAACTCATCTTT. Its translation: CAFKVNRAPRRVLGDTRDPYTDKLIF. This chain uses TRDV3 with TRDJ1, with TRDD3 identical over 13 bases. This CDR3 is 26 amino acids long. The J segment lost 0 bases and the V segment lost 1 base, leaving 35 bases of the junction unmatched. Germline assignment: CDR1 TVYSNPD and CDR2 GDNSRS (reference sequence). Using reference TRDV3 and TRDJ1 for the parts outside the CDR3, the full variable domain is CDKVTQSSPDQTVASGSEVVLLCTYDTVYSNPDLFWYRIRPDYSFQFVFYGDNSRSEGADFTQGRFSVKHILTQKAFHLVISPVRTEDSATYYCAFKVNRAPRRVLGDTRDPYTDKLIFGKGTRVTVEP.